These 10 T cell receptor beta chains were sequenced from one sample in a study of STAT3 mutations in large granular lymphocyte leukemia. General observations from the study: Every T-cell large granular lymphocyte leukemia patient had at least one immunodominant TCR beta clonotype.

Their specific antigens are unknown. Sequencing was performed with immunoSEQ multiplex PCR; in TCRdb, only in-frame clones are kept and a portion is missing. The table has 15,000 to 18,000 clones, 92% seen once. Material: peripheral blood mononuclear cells. The receptors here all came from a woman aged 50 to 65 with T-cell large granular lymphocyte leukemia. Some clones in this sample may be carry-over from other donors' samples.

The gene calls are TRBV10-2 and TRBJ2-7; D might be TRBD1 (6 bases). This CDR3 has 14 amino acids. Per germline, CDR1 WSHSY and CDR2 SAAADI. V lost 7 bases and J 5 bases, leaving 18 bases between the germline ends. The CDR3 region has the DNA TGCGCCAGCACGATTGAGGGGGAGAGCCACGAGCAGTACTTC. This sequence encodes CASTIEGESHEQYF.

V and J are TRBV7-8 and TRBJ2-2; D unresolved. Trimming removed 4 bases at V and 4 bases at J, with 10 bases between. Germline lookup yields CDR1 SGHVS and CDR2 FQNEAQ. The CDR3 runs to 14 residues. The CDR3 loop reads CASSSKRSTGELFF. CDR3 sequence (DNA): TGTGCCAGCAGCTCCAAAAGGAGCACCGGGGAGCTGTTTTTT.

The gene calls are TRBV4-3 and TRBJ1-2, with D possibly TRBD1 on 5 matching bases. The CDR3 runs 15 residues. V shed 1 base and J shed 3 bases, with 12 bases lying between them. The germline V gene encodes CDR1 LGHNA and CDR2 YSLEER. This chain's CDR3 is CASSQVGHQDYGYTF. The CDR3, as DNA: TGCGCCAGCAGCCAAGTAGGACACCAAGACTATGGCTACACCTTC.

This clone was counted only a few times. The J gene is TRBJ1-5, the V gene TRBV5-6, with 8 bases aligning to TRBD1. This CDR3 region has 13 residues. Trimming took 4 bases from V and 7 from J; bases not matched to a gene: 4. In germline, CDR1 is SGHDT, CDR2 YYEEEE. CDR3 sequence (DNA): TGTGCCAGCAGCCTAGGACAGGGCCAGCCCCAGCATTTT. Protein: CASSLGQGQPQHF.

The rearrangement uses TRBV5-6 and TRBJ2-7; D possibly matches TRBD1 or TRBD2 (5 bases each). The CDR3 has 13 amino acids. V was shortened by 2 bases and J by 3 bases, with 9 bases between the two germline ends. Germline V gene sequence: CDR1 SGHDT, CDR2 YYEEEE. The CDR3 bases are TGTGCCAGCAGCTTCGGGGCAAACTACGAGCAGTACTTC. It translates to CASSFGANYEQYF.

This clone appeared a few times. The chain joins TRBV7-2 to TRBJ2-1, with TRBD2 matching 14 bases. Germline-derived CDR1 and CDR2 are SGHTA and FQGNSA. The CDR3 contains 15 residues. J lost 6 bases, V lost 7 bases, and 5 bases had no gene match. DNA for the CDR3: TGTGCCAGCACCTCCGGGACTAGCGGGAGCAATGAGCAGTTCTTC. This encodes CASTSGTSGSNEQFF.

The rearrangement joins TRBV19 to TRBJ1-2; a possible D gene is TRBD1 (5 bases). Per the germline V gene, CDR1 is LNHDA and CDR2 is SQIVND (reference sequence). V was clipped by 3 bases and J by 4 bases, with 9 bases between them. The CDR3 contains 13 residues. The CDR3 coding sequence is TGTGCCAGTAGTATTTCGACAGCCTATGGCTACACCTTC. It yields the protein CASSISTAYGYTF.

The chain carries TRBV5-4 and TRBJ2-3; D gene ambiguous. V shed 3 bases and J shed 6 bases, with 11 bases lying between them. The V gene's germline CDR1 is SGHNT and CDR2 YYREEE (reference sequence). CDR3 size: 13 residues. The CDR3 protein is CASSYLSEDTQYF. In DNA, the CDR3 is TGTGCCAGCAGCTACTTATCGGAGGATACGCAGTATTTT.

The chain employs TRBV5-1 and TRBJ2-5; unclear D gene. The CDR3 loop spans 14 amino acids. Per the germline V gene, CDR1 is SGHRS and CDR2 is YFSETQ. Trimming pared 4 bases from V and 5 bases from J, leaving 15 bases between. CDR3: CASSVDAVLETQYF. CDR3 nucleotide sequence: TGCGCCAGCAGCGTCGACGCAGTCTTGGAGACCCAGTACTTC.

The chain employs TRBV4-1 and TRBJ2-7; TRBD1 is a possible D gene (6 bases). V was shortened by 1 base and J by 1 base, with 17 bases between the two germline ends. The CDR3 has 17 amino acids. Germline lookup yields CDR1 MGHRA and CDR2 YSYEKL. In DNA, the CDR3 is TGCGCCAGCAGCCAAGGTCTTGCCAGGGGAAGGTCCTACGAGCAGTACTTC. It yields the protein CASSQGLARGRSYEQYF.